The 20 T cell receptor beta chains given below trace back to one sample, sequenced in a study of T cell changes during pregnancy in multiple sclerosis (dated by TCRdb to the late 2010s). Libraries were built with the immunoSEQ multiplex PCR assay. TCRdb retrieved this table from immuneACCESS and kept in-frame rearrangements only. Not all clones are present; in checked studies, unresolved V genes account for under half, and no reason is known for the remainder. The sample table shows about 87,000 clones, and 85% to 95% are seen once. Less than 1.5% of the sample goes to the ten largest clones. The sample here was peripheral blood, taken in the third trimester of pregnancy. The receptors were gathered from a female donor in good health, enrolled as a control in a pregnancy study.

J is TRBJ1-2 and V is TRBV6-1, with D unclear. The CDR3 covers 13 residues. Germline-derived CDR1 and CDR2 are MNHNS and SASEGT. V was trimmed by 5 bases and J by 5 bases, leaving 12 bases between them. The CDR3, as DNA: TGTGCCAGCAGTTCCCAGGTAGTTTATGGCTACACCTTC. Its protein product is CASSSQVVYGYTF.

The chain carries TRBV14 and TRBJ2-1, with 8 bases matching TRBD2. After removal of 4 bases from V and 6 bases from J, the junction contained 5 bases not matched to a gene. Germline CDR1 reads SGHDN; CDR2 reads FVKESK. The CDR3 has 14 residues. CDR3 in DNA: TGTGCCAGCAGCCCCGGGACTAGATTCAATGAGCAGTTCTTC. Translating it yields CASSPGTRFNEQFF. Looking up the rest from reference TRBV14 and TRBJ2-1 gives the full variable domain: EAGVTQFPSHSVIEKGQTVTLRCDPISGHDNLYWYRRVMGKEIKFLLHFVKESKQDESGMPNNRFLAERTGGTYSTLKVQPAELEDSGVYFCASSPGTRFNEQFFGPGTRLTVL.

This clone has only one observation. The chain links TRBV19 to TRBJ1-5, with a tentative D call TRBD1 (6 bases). CDR1 is LNHDA and CDR2 is SQIVND in the germline V gene (reference sequence). V was pared by 5 bases and J by 3 bases, with 14 bases between. CDR3 size: 15 residues. CDR3 in amino acids: CASSLTQGTNQPQHF. In DNA, the CDR3 is TGTGCCAGTAGTTTAACCCAGGGGACCAATCAGCCCCAGCATTTT.

The count of this clone is one. The chain links TRBV5-1 to TRBJ1-5, with 7 bases lining up with TRBD1. This CDR3 region has 14 residues. CDR1 SGHRS and CDR2 YFSETQ come from the germline V gene. The V gene end was trimmed by 1 base and the J gene end by 2 bases; junction bases not matched to a gene: 0. The CDR3 nucleotides read TGCGCCAGCAGCTTGACAGGGGGCAATCAGCCCCAGCATTTT. Its protein product is CASSLTGGNQPQHF.

The chain recombines TRBV6-5 with TRBJ2-7; TRBD1 might be the D (6 bases). The CDR3 has 14 residues. The V and J ends lost 4 bases and 4 bases respectively, with 14 bases between them. The germline V gene has CDR1 MNHEY and CDR2 SVGAGI. The DNA for the CDR3 is TGTGCCAGCAGTTCCAGGGGTGTCGGGTACGAGCAGTACTTC. Translated, it gives CASSSRGVGYEQYF.

The J gene is TRBJ2-3, the V gene TRBV27; 11 positions match TRBD2. V gave up 4 bases and J gave up 2 bases; unmatched junction bases: 5. This CDR3 has 16 amino acids. The germline gives CDR1 MNHEY, CDR2 SMNVEV (reference sequence). The CDR3: CASSSGTSGFTDTQYF. The CDR3 DNA reads as TGTGCCAGCAGTTCGGGGACTAGCGGATTCACAGATACGCAGTATTTT.

This clone was counted a single time. The chain links TRBV5-1 to TRBJ2-1; 12 nucleotides match TRBD2. The CDR3 is 15 residues long. The ends lost 1 base at V and 7 bases at J; junction bases unmatched: 3. CDR1 SGHRS and CDR2 YFSETQ come from the germline V gene. This chain's CDR3 is CASSLTSGRRNEQFF. DNA of the CDR3: TGCGCCAGCAGCTTGACTAGCGGGAGGAGGAATGAGCAGTTCTTC.

The genes are TRBV11-2 and TRBJ2-7; no clear D. Germline assignment: CDR1 SGHAT and CDR2 FQNNGV. V lost 1 base to trimming and J lost 1 base, with 5 bases between them. The CDR3 sequence is 13 residues long. The CDR3, as DNA: TGTGCCAGCAGCTTAGCGCAGTCCTACGAGCAGTACTTC. Its protein is CASSLAQSYEQYF.

This clone was found once. This sequence joins TRBV27 and TRBJ2-7, with D tentatively TRBD1 (6 bases). The CDR3 contains 15 residues. Between the trimmed V and J ends, which lost 4 bases and 3 bases, there was a span of 16 bases. Germline V gene sequence: CDR1 MNHEY, CDR2 SMNVEV (reference sequence). CDR3 nucleotide sequence: TGTGCCAGCAGTTCACCCCAGGGGCAGTTCTACGAGCAGTACTTC. This codes for CASSSPQGQFYEQYF.

The chain couples TRBV29-1 to TRBJ2-6, with 8 bases that match TRBD1. The CDR3 length is 15 residues. V was pared by 5 bases and J by 0 bases, with 3 bases of the junction left unmatched. CDR1 is SQVTM, CDR2 ANQGSEA, per germline. In DNA, the CDR3 is TGCAGCGTTAATACAGGGGGCTCTGGGGCCAACGTCCTGACTTTC. Translation gives CSVNTGGSGANVLTF.

V is TRBV6-6 and J is TRBJ2-7; D call uncertain. The CDR3 loop spans 15 amino acids. The V gene's germline CDR1 is MNHNY and CDR2 SVGAGI (reference sequence). V lost 0 bases, J lost 0 bases, and 9 bases lay in between. This CDR3 reads CASSYSAKSSYEQYF. For the CDR3, the DNA is TGTGCCAGCAGTTACTCAGCGAAGAGCTCCTACGAGCAGTACTTC.

The chain joins TRBV5-1 to TRBJ1-5; 9 positions agree with TRBD1. V shed 2 bases, J shed 0 bases, and the junction held 12 bases outside the gene matches. Per the germline V gene, CDR1 is SGHRS and CDR2 is YFSETQ. The CDR3 contains 19 residues. CDR3 nucleotides: TGCGCCAGCAGCTTATCCGGGACAGGGACCCGCTATAGCAATCAGCCCCAGCATTTT. It yields the protein CASSLSGTGTRYSNQPQHF.

This chain connects TRBV5-1 to TRBJ1-4; D gene ambiguous. Germline V lookup: CDR1 SGHRS, CDR2 YFSETQ. The CDR3 covers 18 residues. The V gene lost 0 bases and the J gene lost 8 bases, with 23 bases spanning the gap. The CDR3 coding sequence is TGCGCCAGCAGCTTGGCCCCGGTTGTTGCGGGGAACGGCGAAAAACTGTTTTTT. Its translation: CASSLAPVVAGNGEKLFF.

The V and J genes are TRBV7-9 and TRBJ2-3; perhaps TRBD2 as D (6 bases). Trimming took 5 bases from V and 2 from J, leaving 17 bases between them. Germline V gene sequence: CDR1 SEHNR, CDR2 FQNEAQ (reference sequence). The CDR3 covers 16 residues. The CDR3 DNA reads TGTGCCAGCAGCATCGGGCGGGACCCCCCCACAGATACGCAGTATTTT. This translates into CASSIGRDPPTDTQYF.

This chain uses TRBV4-2 with TRBJ2-1; D unclear. The V gene lost 0 bases and the J gene lost 8 bases, with 8 bases spanning the gap. CDR3 length: 13 residues. Germline V gene sequence: CDR1 LGHNA, CDR2 YNFKEQ. The CDR3 protein is CASSQEISYEQFF. CDR3 DNA: TGTGCCAGCAGCCAAGAGATTAGTTATGAGCAGTTCTTC.

The chain carries TRBV28 and TRBJ2-1, with 8 positions matching TRBD1. This CDR3 has 15 residues. Germline V lookup: CDR1 MDHEN, CDR2 SYDVKM. V was pared by 10 bases and J by 2 bases, with 10 bases of the junction left unmatched. The CDR3 DNA sequence: TGTGCCACCCACCCGTCAGGGGGCCCCTACAATGAGCAGTTCTTC. It yields the protein CATHPSGGPYNEQFF.

V is TRBV5-4 and J is TRBJ2-7; D might be TRBD1 (6 bases). Germline V gene lookup returns CDR1 SGHNT and CDR2 YYREEE (reference sequence). The CDR3 is 15 residues long. V shed 3 bases and J shed 1 base, with 14 bases lying between them. This CDR3 reads CASSSRTQGSYEQYF. In DNA form, the CDR3 reads TGTGCCAGCAGCTCACGTACGCAGGGGTCCTACGAGCAGTACTTC.

V is TRBV7-2 and J is TRBJ2-1, with D possibly TRBD1 on 5 matching bases. Germline loops: CDR1 SGHTA, CDR2 FQGNSA. The CDR3 totals 14 residues. Trimming pared 0 bases from V and 9 bases from J, leaving 12 bases between. The CDR3 coding sequence is TGTGCCAGCAGCTTAGCGGGTAGGACACTTGAGCAGTTCTTC. It translates to CASSLAGRTLEQFF.

The rearrangement uses TRBV15 and TRBJ1-3, with unresolved D. In germline, CDR1 is LNHNV, CDR2 YYDKDF (reference sequence). Trimming shortened V by 0 bases and J by 1 base, and 7 bases separated the two germline ends. The CDR3 extends over 15 amino acids. CDR3 sequence reads: CATSRDRRSGNTIYF. In DNA, the CDR3 is TGTGCCACCAGCAGAGATCGGAGGTCTGGAAACACCATATATTTT.

The rearrangement links TRBV6-8 to TRBJ2-7; no reliable D call. Germline values: CDR1 MNHGY, CDR2 SAAAGT. V shed 6 bases and J shed 4 bases, with 13 bases lying between them. This CDR3 has 13 residues. The CDR3 loop is CASSQSGPYEQYF. For the CDR3, the DNA is TGTGCCAGCAGCCAGAGTGGGCCGTACGAGCAGTACTTC.